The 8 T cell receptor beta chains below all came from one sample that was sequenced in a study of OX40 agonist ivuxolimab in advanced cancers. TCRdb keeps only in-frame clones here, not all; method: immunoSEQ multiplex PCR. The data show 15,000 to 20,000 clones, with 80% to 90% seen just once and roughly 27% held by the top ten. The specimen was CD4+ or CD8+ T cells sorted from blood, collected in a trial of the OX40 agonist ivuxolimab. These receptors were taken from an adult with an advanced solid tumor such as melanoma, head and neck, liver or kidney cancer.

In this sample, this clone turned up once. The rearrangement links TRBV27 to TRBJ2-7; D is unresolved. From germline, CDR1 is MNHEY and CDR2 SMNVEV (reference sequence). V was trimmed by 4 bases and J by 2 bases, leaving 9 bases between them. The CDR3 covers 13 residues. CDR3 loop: CASSSRATYEQYF. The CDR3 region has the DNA TGTGCCAGCAGTTCCAGAGCAACCTACGAGCAGTACTTC.

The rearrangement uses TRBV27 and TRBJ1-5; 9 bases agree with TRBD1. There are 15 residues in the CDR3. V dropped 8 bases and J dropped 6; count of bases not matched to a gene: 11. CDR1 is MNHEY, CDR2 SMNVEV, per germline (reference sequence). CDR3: CASGPLQGAFQPQHF. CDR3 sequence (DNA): TGTGCCAGCGGCCCTTTACAGGGGGCGTTTCAGCCCCAGCATTTT.

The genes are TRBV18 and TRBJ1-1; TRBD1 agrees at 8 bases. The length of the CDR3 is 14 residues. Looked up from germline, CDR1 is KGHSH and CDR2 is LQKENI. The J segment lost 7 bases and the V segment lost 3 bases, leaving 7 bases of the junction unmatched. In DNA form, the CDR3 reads TGTGCCAGCTCACCTAGGACAGGGTGGGGTGAAGCTTTCTTT. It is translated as CASSPRTGWGEAFF.

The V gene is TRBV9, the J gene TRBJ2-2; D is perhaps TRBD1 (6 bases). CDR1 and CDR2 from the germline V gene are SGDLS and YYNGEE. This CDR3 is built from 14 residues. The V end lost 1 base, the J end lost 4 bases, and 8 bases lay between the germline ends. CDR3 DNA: TGTGCCAGCAGCGTACAGGGGAGCACCGGGGAGCTGTTTTTT. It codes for CASSVQGSTGELFF.

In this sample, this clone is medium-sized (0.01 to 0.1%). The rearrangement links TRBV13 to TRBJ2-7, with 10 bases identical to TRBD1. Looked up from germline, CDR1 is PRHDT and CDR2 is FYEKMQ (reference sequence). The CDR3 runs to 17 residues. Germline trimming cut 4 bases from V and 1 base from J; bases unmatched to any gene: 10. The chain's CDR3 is CASSSTTGGGWSYEQYF. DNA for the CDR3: TGTGCCAGCAGCTCGACGACAGGGGGCGGATGGTCCTACGAGCAGTACTTC.

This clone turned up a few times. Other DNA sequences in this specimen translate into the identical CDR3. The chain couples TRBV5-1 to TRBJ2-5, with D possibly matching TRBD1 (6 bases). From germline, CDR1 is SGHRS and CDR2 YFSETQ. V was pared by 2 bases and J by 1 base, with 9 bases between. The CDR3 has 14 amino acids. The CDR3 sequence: CASSFRGGQETQYF. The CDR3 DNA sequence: TGCGCCAGCAGCTTCAGGGGTGGCCAAGAGACCCAGTACTTC.

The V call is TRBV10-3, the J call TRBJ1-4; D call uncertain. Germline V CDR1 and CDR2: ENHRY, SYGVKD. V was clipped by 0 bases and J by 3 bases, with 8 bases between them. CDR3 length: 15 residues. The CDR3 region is CAISESSGANEKLFF. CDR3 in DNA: TGTGCCATCAGTGAGTCTAGTGGGGCTAATGAAAAACTGTTTTTT.

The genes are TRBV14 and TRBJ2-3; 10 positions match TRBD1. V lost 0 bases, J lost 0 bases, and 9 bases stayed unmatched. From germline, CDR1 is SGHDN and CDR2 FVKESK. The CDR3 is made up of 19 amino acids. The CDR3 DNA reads TGTGCCAGCAGCCAAGATCACATGTCGGGACAGGGGAGCACAGATACGCAGTATTTT. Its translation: CASSQDHMSGQGSTDTQYF. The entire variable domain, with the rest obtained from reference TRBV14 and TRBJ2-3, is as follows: EAGVTQFPSHSVIEKGQTVTLRCDPISGHDNLYWYRRVMGKEIKFLLHFVKESKQDESGMPNNRFLAERTGGTYSTLKVQPAELEDSGVYFCASSQDHMSGQGSTDTQYFGPGTRLTVL.